This T cell receptor beta chain is drawn from a study of shared clonotypes between healthy human individuals. Overall study findings and caveats: Naive subsets tended to show greater estimated richness than memory subsets. The researchers took only blood, and tissue repertoires probably look different.

Remarks on this clone: Its antigen is not known.

Some clones are missing from TCRdb's copy, which holds only in-frame ones; the method was immunoSEQ multiplex PCR. The sample shows some 2,000,000 clones, nearly 97% of them seen only once. Trimming took 2 bases from V and 4 from J, leaving 10 bases between them. The CDR3 has 14 residues. Germline V gene data show CDR1 as ENHRY and CDR2 as SYGVKD. The source material was naive CD4+ T cells sorted from blood. Subset noted: CD45RA+ positively selected. The V call is TRBV10-3, the J call TRBJ2-3, with a weak D call TRBD2 (5 bases). The sequence was collected from a man aged 18 to 29 in good health. The CDR3 DNA is TGTGCCATCAGTGAGCCGACTAACCCAGATACGCAGTATTTT. It codes for CAISEPTNPDTQYF.